A single sample gave rise to the 8 T cell receptor beta chains below, sequenced in a study of blood T cell repertoires in COVID-19. TCRdb's table, derived via immunoSEQ multiplex PCR, lists solely in-frame clones and lacks some. This table holds 270,000 or so clones, approximately 90% found once. The sample taken for sequencing was PBMCs or T cells enriched from blood (not recorded which). The receptor source for this set is a woman in her twenties or thirties with acute COVID-19.

The J gene is TRBJ2-1, the V gene TRBV27; TRBD2 matches 9 bases. The CDR3 loop spans 13 amino acids. J gave up 4 bases and V 10 bases, and 5 bases lay outside the gene matches. The germline V gene has CDR1 MNHEY and CDR2 SMNVEV (reference sequence). CDR3 sequence reads: CATTSGSYNEQFF. The CDR3 nucleotides are TGTGCCACCACTAGCGGGTCTTACAATGAGCAGTTCTTC.

The CDR3 loop is CASSSEGEFNTEAFF. CDR3 coding DNA: TGTGCCAGCAGCTCTGAGGGGGAGTTTAACACTGAAGCTTTCTTT. The chain joins TRBV5-4 to TRBJ1-1; tentative D call: TRBD1 (6 bases). Germline V CDR1 and CDR2: SGHNT, YYREEE (reference sequence). With 3 bases removed from V and 2 bases from J, the gap between germline ends came to 14 bases. The CDR3 totals 15 residues.

The chain recombines TRBV5-1 with TRBJ2-7; 7 positions agree with TRBD1. Trimming at V came to 0 bases and at J to 0 bases, leaving 0 bases not matched to a gene. Germline loops: CDR1 SGHRS, CDR2 YFSETQ. The CDR3 extends over 14 amino acids. The CDR3 reads CASSLGDSSYEQYF. The CDR3 DNA sequence: TGCGCCAGCAGCTTGGGGGACAGCTCCTACGAGCAGTACTTC.

As concerns this clone: The sample has other DNA sequences that encode this CDR3 too. This chain uses TRBV19 with TRBJ1-5; 8 bases are shared with TRBD1. The junction had 3 bases not matched to a gene; V was cut back by 5 bases and J by 6 bases. The CDR3 is made up of 13 amino acids. From germline, CDR1 is LNHDA and CDR2 SQIVND (reference sequence). The CDR3 reads CASSPGQGQPQHF. CDR3 in DNA: TGTGCCAGTAGTCCCGGACAGGGTCAGCCCCAGCATTTT.

The chain has TRBV5-5 and TRBJ2-3, with TRBD1 as a possible D gene (5 bases). Per the germline V gene, CDR1 is SGHKS and CDR2 is YYEKEE (reference sequence). V was shortened by 0 bases and J by 5 bases, with 10 bases between the two germline ends. This CDR3 is built from 14 residues. The CDR3 protein is CASSLEAGQDTQYF. The CDR3 nucleotides are TGTGCCAGCAGCTTGGAGGCAGGGCAAGATACGCAGTATTTT.

The chain couples TRBV19 to TRBJ2-2; D might be TRBD2 (5 bases). This CDR3 spans 16 amino acids. The V gene lost 6 bases and the J gene lost 2 bases, with 16 bases spanning the gap. The germline V gene has CDR1 LNHDA and CDR2 SQIVND (reference sequence). The CDR3 bases are TGTGCCAGTAGCCTAGTTGGAGGACGTAACACCGGGGAGCTGTTTTTT. Protein: CASSLVGGRNTGELFF.

The chain combines TRBV6-5 with TRBJ1-5; 8 nucleotides match TRBD1. Trimming took 8 bases from V and 5 from J; bases not matched to a gene: 11. In germline, CDR1 is MNHEY, CDR2 SVGAGI. This CDR3 region has 15 residues. In DNA form, the CDR3 reads TGTGCCAGCTGGGAGACAGGGGACTTTTATCAGCCCCAGCATTTT. Translating gives CASWETGDFYQPQHF.

V usage is TRBV10-3 and J usage is TRBJ1-1, with TRBD1 identical over 7 bases. Germline CDR1 reads ENHRY; CDR2 reads SYGVKD. This CDR3 is built from 14 residues. J lost 0 bases, V lost 4 bases, and 2 bases had no gene match. The CDR3 bases are TGTGCCATCAGTGGACAGGGTGTGAACACTGAAGCTTTCTTT. Its protein product is CAISGQGVNTEAFF.